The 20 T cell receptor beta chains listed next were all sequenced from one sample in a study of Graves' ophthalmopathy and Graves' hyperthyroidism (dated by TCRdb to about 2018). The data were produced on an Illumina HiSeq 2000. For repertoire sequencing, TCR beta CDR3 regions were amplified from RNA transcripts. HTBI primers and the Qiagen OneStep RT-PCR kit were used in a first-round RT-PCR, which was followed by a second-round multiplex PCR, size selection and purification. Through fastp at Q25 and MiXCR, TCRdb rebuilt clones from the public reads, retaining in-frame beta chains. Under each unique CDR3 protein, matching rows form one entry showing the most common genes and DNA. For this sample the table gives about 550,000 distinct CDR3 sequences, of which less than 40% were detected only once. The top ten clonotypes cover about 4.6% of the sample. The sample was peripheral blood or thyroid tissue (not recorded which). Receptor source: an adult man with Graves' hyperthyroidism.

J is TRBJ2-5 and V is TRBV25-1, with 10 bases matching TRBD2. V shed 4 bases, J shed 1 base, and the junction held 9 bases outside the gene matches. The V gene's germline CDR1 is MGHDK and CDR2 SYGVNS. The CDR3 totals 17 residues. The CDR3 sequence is CASSALSGRAGQETQYF. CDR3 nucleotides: TGTGCCAGCAGTGCTCTCAGCGGGAGGGCCGGCCAAGAGACCCAGTACTTC.

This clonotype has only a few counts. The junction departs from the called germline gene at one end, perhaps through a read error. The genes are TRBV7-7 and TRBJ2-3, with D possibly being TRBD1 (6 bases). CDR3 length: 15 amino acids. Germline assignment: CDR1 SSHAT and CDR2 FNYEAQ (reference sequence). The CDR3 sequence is CASSLGDRSTDTQYF. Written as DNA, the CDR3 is TGTGCTAGCAGCTTAGGAGACAGGTCCACAGATACGCAGTATTTT.

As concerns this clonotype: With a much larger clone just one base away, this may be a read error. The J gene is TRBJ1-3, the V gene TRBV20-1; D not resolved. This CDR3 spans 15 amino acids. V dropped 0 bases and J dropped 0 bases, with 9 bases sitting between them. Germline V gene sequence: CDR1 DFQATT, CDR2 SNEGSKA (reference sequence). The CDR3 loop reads CSARDEAASGNTIYF. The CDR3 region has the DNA TGCAGTGCTAGAGATGAGGCAGCCTCTGGAAACACCATATATTTT.

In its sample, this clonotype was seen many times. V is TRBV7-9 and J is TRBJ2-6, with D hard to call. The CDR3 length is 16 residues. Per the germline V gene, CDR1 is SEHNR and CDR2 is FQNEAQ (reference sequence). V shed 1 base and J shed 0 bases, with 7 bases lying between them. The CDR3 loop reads CASSLGPGSGANVLTF. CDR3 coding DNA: TGTGCCAGCAGCTTAGGGCCTGGCTCTGGGGCCAACGTCCTGACTTTC.

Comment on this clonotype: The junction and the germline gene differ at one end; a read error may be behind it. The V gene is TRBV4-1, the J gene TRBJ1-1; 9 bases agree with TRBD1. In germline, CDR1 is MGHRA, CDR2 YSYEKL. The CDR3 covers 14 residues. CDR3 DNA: TGCGCCAGCAGCCAAGGACAGGGGGACACTGGAGCTTTCTTT. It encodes CASSQGQGDTGAFF.

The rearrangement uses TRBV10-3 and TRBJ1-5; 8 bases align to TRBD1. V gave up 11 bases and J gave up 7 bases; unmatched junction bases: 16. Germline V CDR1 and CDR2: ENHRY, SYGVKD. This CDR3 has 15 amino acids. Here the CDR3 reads CAASGEVPGGQPQHF. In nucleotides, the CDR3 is TGTGCCGCAAGCGGGGAGGTCCCAGGGGGCCAGCCCCAGCATTTT.

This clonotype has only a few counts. CDR3 protein: CASSEDRGNEQFF. In DNA, the CDR3 is TGTGCCAGCAGTGAAGATAGGGGGAATGAGCAGTTCTTC. The chain joins TRBV2 to TRBJ2-7, with D perhaps matching TRBD1 (6 bases). The end of the DNA aligns better with TRBJ2-1, so the J call may be wrong. The CDR3 loop spans 13 amino acids. Germline V gene sequence: CDR1 SNHLY, CDR2 FYNNEI.

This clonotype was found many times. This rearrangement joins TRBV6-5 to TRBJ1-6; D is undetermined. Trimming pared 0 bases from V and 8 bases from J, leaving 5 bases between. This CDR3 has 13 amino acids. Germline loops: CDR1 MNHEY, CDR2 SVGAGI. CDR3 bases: TGTGCCAGCAGTTACTCCTTCTATTCACCCCTCCACTTT. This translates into CASSYSFYSPLHF.

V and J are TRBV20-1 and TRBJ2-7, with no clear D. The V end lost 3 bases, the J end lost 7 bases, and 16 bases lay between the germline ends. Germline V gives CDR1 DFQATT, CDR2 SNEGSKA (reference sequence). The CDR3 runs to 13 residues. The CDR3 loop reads CSASRRNTGEQYF. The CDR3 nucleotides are TGCAGTGCTAGCCGGCGAAACACCGGGGAGCAGTACTTC.

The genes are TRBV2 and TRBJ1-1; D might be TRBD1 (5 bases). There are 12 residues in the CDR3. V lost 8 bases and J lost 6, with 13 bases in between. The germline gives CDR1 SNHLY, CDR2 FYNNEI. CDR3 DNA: TGTGCCAGCGTTGGCAGGGTTCCTGAAGCTTTCTTT. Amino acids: CASVGRVPEAFF.

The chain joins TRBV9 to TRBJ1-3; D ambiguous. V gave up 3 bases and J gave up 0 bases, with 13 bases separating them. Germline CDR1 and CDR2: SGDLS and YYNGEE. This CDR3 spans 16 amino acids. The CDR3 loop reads CASSATLRSSGNTIYF. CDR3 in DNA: TGTGCCAGCAGCGCTACCCTCCGATCCTCTGGAAACACCATATATTTT.

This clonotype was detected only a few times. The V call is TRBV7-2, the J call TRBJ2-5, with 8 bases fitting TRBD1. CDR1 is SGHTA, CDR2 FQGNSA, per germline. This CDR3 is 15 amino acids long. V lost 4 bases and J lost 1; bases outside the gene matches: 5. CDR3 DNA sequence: TGTGCCAGCAGCTACGACAGGGGCACCCAAGAGACCCAGTACTTC. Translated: CASSYDRGTQETQYF.

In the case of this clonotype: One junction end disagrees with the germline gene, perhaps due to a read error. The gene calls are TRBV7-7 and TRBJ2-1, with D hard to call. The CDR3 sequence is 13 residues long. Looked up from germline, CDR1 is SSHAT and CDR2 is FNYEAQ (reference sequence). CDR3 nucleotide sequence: TGTGCTAGCAGCTTAAGGCCCTACAATGAGCAGTTCTTC. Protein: CASSLRPYNEQFF.

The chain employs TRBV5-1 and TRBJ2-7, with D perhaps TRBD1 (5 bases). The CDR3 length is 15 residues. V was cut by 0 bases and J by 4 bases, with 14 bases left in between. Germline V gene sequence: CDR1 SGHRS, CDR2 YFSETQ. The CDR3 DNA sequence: TGCGCCAGCAGCTTGGGGACACTCCCAGGGTACGAGCAGTACTTC. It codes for CASSLGTLPGYEQYF.

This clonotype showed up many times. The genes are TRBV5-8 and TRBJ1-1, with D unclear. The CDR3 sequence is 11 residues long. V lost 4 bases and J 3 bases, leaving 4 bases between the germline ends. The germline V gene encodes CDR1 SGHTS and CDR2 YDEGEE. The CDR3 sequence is CASSIDTEAFF. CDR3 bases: TGTGCCAGCAGCATAGACACTGAAGCTTTCTTT.

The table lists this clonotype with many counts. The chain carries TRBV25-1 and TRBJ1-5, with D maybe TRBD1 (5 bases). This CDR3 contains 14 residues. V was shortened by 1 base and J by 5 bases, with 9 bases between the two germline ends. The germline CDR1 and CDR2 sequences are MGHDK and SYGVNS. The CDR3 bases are TGTGCCAGCAGTGAATTTGAGGGGCATCAGCCCCAGCATTTT. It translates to CASSEFEGHQPQHF.

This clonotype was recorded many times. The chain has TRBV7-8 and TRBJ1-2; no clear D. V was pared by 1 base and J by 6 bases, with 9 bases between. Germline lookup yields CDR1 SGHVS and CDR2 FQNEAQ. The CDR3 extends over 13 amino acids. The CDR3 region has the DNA TGTGCCAGCAGCTTAGTGGGGAGCCATGGCTACACCTTC. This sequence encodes CASSLVGSHGYTF.

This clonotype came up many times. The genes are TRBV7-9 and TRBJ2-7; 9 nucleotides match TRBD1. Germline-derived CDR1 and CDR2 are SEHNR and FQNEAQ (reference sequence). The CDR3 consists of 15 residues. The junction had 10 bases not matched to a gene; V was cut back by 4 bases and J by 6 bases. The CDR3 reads CASSWPGTGIAEQYF. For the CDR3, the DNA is TGTGCCAGCAGCTGGCCTGGGACAGGGATAGCCGAGCAGTACTTC.

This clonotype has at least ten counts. The CDR3 coding sequence is TGTGCCAGCAGCTCAGGGGGCACCCAAGAGACCCAGTACTTC. Translated: CASSSGGTQETQYF. J is TRBJ2-5 and V is TRBV7-9, with 8 bases matching TRBD1. The CDR3 length is 14 residues. Germline CDR1 reads SEHNR; CDR2 reads FQNEAQ (reference sequence). V gave up 4 bases and J gave up 1 base; unmatched junction bases: 2.

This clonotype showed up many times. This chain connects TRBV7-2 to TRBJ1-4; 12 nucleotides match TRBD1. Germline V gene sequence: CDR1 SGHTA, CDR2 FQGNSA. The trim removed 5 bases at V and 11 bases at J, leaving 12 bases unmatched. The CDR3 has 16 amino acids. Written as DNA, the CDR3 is TGTGCCAGCAGCCCCCCAGGGACAGGGGGCATTGGGAAACTGTTTTTT. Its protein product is CASSPPGTGGIGKLFF.